Each of the 21 T cell receptor beta chains below was sequenced from the same sample in a study of shared clonotypes between healthy human individuals (dated by TCRdb to the early 2020s). Libraries were constructed by the immunoSEQ multiplex PCR assay. As stored in TCRdb, this immuneACCESS dataset retains in-frame rearrangements with V and J assigned. A fraction of the clones does not appear; measured against another copy, unresolved V genes explain less than half of the discrepancy, and the remainder lacks a known reason. This sample comprises 2.3 million or so clones, approximately 95% of them detected only once. Of the sample, about 0.41% is held by the ten largest clones. Specimen: naive CD4+ T cells from PBMCs. This specimen's cell subset or site label, per the study, means: CD45RA+ positively selected. The receptors were gathered from a man younger than 30 in good health. Some clones in this sample may be carry-over from other donors' samples.

This clone appeared a single time. The rearrangement joins TRBV5-1 to TRBJ2-7; tentatively, D is TRBD2 (6 bases). CDR1 is SGHRS, CDR2 YFSETQ, per germline. V was shortened by 6 bases and J by 0 bases, with 22 bases between the two germline ends. This CDR3 contains 17 residues. The CDR3 coding sequence is TGCGCCAGCAACCCGGGGCAGGGACTCCTTGACTCCTACGAGCAGTACTTC. Translation: CASNPGQGLLDSYEQYF.

The CDR3 bases are TGTGCCAGCAGCTCAACAGGGGTCCAAGAGACCCAGTACTTC. This encodes CASSSTGVQETQYF. This sequence joins TRBV7-3 and TRBJ2-5; 7 nucleotides agree with TRBD1. Germline V gives CDR1 SGHTA, CDR2 FQGTGA. V dropped 4 bases and J dropped 1; count of bases not matched to a gene: 3. CDR3 length: 14 amino acids.

This rearrangement joins TRBV15 to TRBJ2-7; D possibly corresponds to TRBD1 (5 bases). The ends were cut back, 2 bases at V and 2 bases at J, with 10 bases in the middle. This CDR3 spans 14 amino acids. CDR1 LNHNV and CDR2 YYDKDF come from the germline V gene (reference sequence). The DNA of the CDR3 is TGTGCCACCAGCAGAACAGACAGACCCTACGAGCAGTACTTC. The encoded protein is CATSRTDRPYEQYF.

This chain connects TRBV30 to TRBJ1-6; the match to TRBD1 covers 7 bases. Per the germline V gene, CDR1 is GTSNPN and CDR2 is SVGIG (reference sequence). The CDR3 is 16 amino acids. The trim removed 0 bases at V and 5 bases at J, leaving 7 bases unmatched. The CDR3 sequence: CAWSVQGGPDNSPLHF. For the CDR3, the DNA is TGTGCCTGGAGTGTCCAGGGGGGGCCCGATAATTCACCCCTCCACTTT.

This chain joins TRBV14 and TRBJ2-3; 7 positions match TRBD2. CDR1 is SGHDN, CDR2 FVKESK, per germline. There are 12 residues in the CDR3. Trimming took 5 bases from V and 12 from J; bases not matched to a gene: 8. This chain's CDR3 is CASSLVTSRQYF. The CDR3, as DNA: TGTGCCAGCAGCTTAGTGACTAGCCGTCAGTATTTT.

For this clone: Other DNA sequences in this specimen translate into the identical CDR3. The chain carries TRBV11-2 and TRBJ2-5; D is possibly TRBD1 (6 bases). The V and J ends lost 1 base and 2 bases respectively, with 8 bases between them. Germline CDR1 SGHAT, CDR2 FQNNGV. This CDR3 region has 14 residues. The CDR3 DNA reads as TGTGCCAGCAGCTTAGCAGGGGTACAAGAGACCCAGTACTTC. Translation: CASSLAGVQETQYF.

This chain joins TRBV9 and TRBJ2-1, with D perhaps matching TRBD2 (6 bases). V was pared by 2 bases and J by 2 bases, with 11 bases between. The CDR3 is 15 residues long. In germline, CDR1 is SGDLS, CDR2 YYNGEE. The CDR3 region has the DNA TGTGCCAGCAGCGTGGCGGGGTTGCCCTACAATGAGCAGTTCTTC. Protein sequence: CASSVAGLPYNEQFF. Together with reference TRBV9 and TRBJ2-1, the CDR3 gives the full variable domain: DSGVTQTPKHLITATGQRVTLRCSPRSGDLSVYWYQQSLDQGLQFLIQYYNGEERAKGNILERFSAQQFPDLHSELNLSSLELGDSALYFCASSVAGLPYNEQFFGPGTRLTVL.

This clone was seen only a few times. The chain has TRBV6-1 and TRBJ1-1; D is unresolved. CDR3 size: 12 residues. Deletions cut 7 bases from V and 5 bases from J, with 11 bases between. CDR1 is MNHNS, CDR2 SASEGT, per germline. Here the CDR3 DNA reads TGTGCCAGCAACAAAGGGTGGACTGAAGCTTTCTTT. This translates into CASNKGWTEAFF.

The chain couples TRBV28 to TRBJ1-2; D is undetermined. Per the germline V gene, CDR1 is MDHEN and CDR2 is SYDVKM. This CDR3 region has 13 residues. V shed 5 bases and J shed 4 bases, with 11 bases lying between them. The CDR3 loop reads CASSAPAFYGYTF. The DNA for the CDR3 is TGTGCCAGCAGTGCGCCGGCTTTCTATGGCTACACCTTC.

The chain uses TRBV10-2 and TRBJ1-2; 7 nucleotides agree with TRBD1. V was pared by 7 bases and J by 0 bases, with 8 bases of the junction left unmatched. Germline values: CDR1 WSHSY, CDR2 SAAADI. This CDR3 comprises 15 residues. CDR3 residues: CASMKGAESNYGYTF. The CDR3 DNA follows: TGCGCCAGCATGAAGGGGGCGGAATCTAACTATGGCTACACCTTC.

The chain couples TRBV10-3 to TRBJ1-3; D not resolved. Germline V gene lookup returns CDR1 ENHRY and CDR2 SYGVKD. Trimming cost V 0 bases and J 0 bases, with 6 bases left between them. This CDR3 is built from 15 residues. The CDR3 protein is CAISESTISGNTIYF. As DNA, the CDR3 is TGTGCCATCAGTGAGTCTACCATCTCTGGAAACACCATATATTTT.

This chain links TRBV7-9 with TRBJ2-7, with 11 bases identical to TRBD1. J lost 4 bases, V lost 6 bases, and 5 bases had no gene match. Germline values: CDR1 SEHNR, CDR2 FQNEAQ (reference sequence). The CDR3 runs 14 residues. This CDR3 reads CASRPGQGAYEQYF. The CDR3 region has the DNA TGTGCCAGCAGACCAGGACAGGGGGCGTACGAGCAGTACTTC.

A word on this clone: This CDR3 is also generated by other DNA sequences in the sample. The J gene is TRBJ2-3, the V gene TRBV6-5; TRBD2 might be the D (6 bases). Trimming took 2 bases from V and 1 from J, leaving 7 bases between them. The CDR3 has 14 residues. CDR1 is MNHEY and CDR2 is SVGAGI in the germline V gene. The CDR3 DNA follows: TGTGCCAGCAGTTACAGCGGGCGCACAGATACGCAGTATTTT. This translates into CASSYSGRTDTQYF.

The chain uses TRBV7-9 and TRBJ2-1; the match to TRBD1 covers 8 bases. V lost 5 bases, J lost 10 bases, and 19 bases stayed unmatched. The CDR3 runs to 17 residues. Germline V gives CDR1 SEHNR, CDR2 FQNEAQ (reference sequence). The CDR3 reads CASSPRLRQGLYREQFF. The CDR3 DNA sequence: TGTGCCAGCAGCCCAAGACTAAGACAGGGGCTTTACAGGGAGCAGTTCTTC.

This sequence joins TRBV5-4 and TRBJ2-3; 9 bases line up with TRBD2. Germline V gene data show CDR1 as SGHNT and CDR2 as YYREEE (reference sequence). This CDR3 region has 18 residues. V lost 4 bases, J lost 2 bases, and 14 bases stayed unmatched. The CDR3 nucleotides read TGTGCCAGCAGCCTCGGGACCTTAGCGGGAGTCCCCACAGATACGCAGTATTTT. Amino acids: CASSLGTLAGVPTDTQYF.

The chain uses TRBV28 and TRBJ2-1; 9 bases agree with TRBD2. V trimming: 7 bases; J trimming: 6 bases; junction bases outside the gene matches: 7. The CDR3 is 14 amino acids. Per the germline V gene, CDR1 is MDHEN and CDR2 is SYDVKM. The CDR3 loop reads CASNVPGLANEQFF. The CDR3 DNA is TGTGCCAGCAACGTACCGGGACTAGCCAATGAGCAGTTCTTC.

The chain combines TRBV11-1 with TRBJ2-5, with TRBD1 matching 7 bases. CDR1 and CDR2 (germline): SGHAT, FQDESV (reference sequence). V was clipped by 4 bases and J by 2 bases; unmatched bases: 16. This CDR3 comprises 18 residues. DNA of the CDR3: TGTGCCAGCAGCTCAGGGATGGACACGGGACAGCTACAAGAGACCCAGTACTTC. Encoded protein: CASSSGMDTGQLQETQYF.

The gene calls are TRBV9 and TRBJ2-1, with unresolved D. V shed 4 bases and J shed 5 bases, with 13 bases lying between them. CDR3 length: 14 residues. Germline values: CDR1 SGDLS, CDR2 YYNGEE. The CDR3 loop is CASSLRLENNEQFF. CDR3 DNA sequence: TGTGCCAGCAGCTTGCGACTGGAGAACAATGAGCAGTTCTTC.

The V gene is TRBV7-9, the J gene TRBJ2-1; D is possibly TRBD1 or TRBD2 (8 bases each). The CDR3 loop spans 19 amino acids. Germline CDR1 SEHNR, CDR2 FQNEAQ (reference sequence). V was clipped by 5 bases and J by 2 bases, with 25 bases between them. The CDR3 sequence is CASSLRTGRGGGPYNEQFF. CDR3 DNA: TGTGCCAGCAGCCTCCGGACAGGGAGAGGCGGGGGGCCCTACAATGAGCAGTTCTTC.

The chain is built from TRBV6-5 and TRBJ2-3; D might be TRBD1 or TRBD2, each matching 5 bases. V lost 2 bases and J lost 2, with 14 bases in between. The length of the CDR3 is 16 residues. In germline, CDR1 is MNHEY, CDR2 SVGAGI. The CDR3 loop reads CASSYRSGRTTDTQYF. The DNA of the CDR3 is TGTGCCAGCAGTTACCGCTCGGGGCGCACCACAGATACGCAGTATTTT.

The rearrangement links TRBV6-1 to TRBJ2-7; 10 bases align to TRBD2. This CDR3 has 17 residues. The V gene end was trimmed by 3 bases and the J gene end by 6 bases; junction bases not matched to a gene: 14. The germline CDR1 and CDR2 sequences are MNHNS and SASEGT. Written as DNA, the CDR3 is TGTGCCAGCAGTGATCTGTCTAGCGGGAGTGAGGCCGGCGAGCAGTACTTC. Protein: CASSDLSSGSEAGEQYF.